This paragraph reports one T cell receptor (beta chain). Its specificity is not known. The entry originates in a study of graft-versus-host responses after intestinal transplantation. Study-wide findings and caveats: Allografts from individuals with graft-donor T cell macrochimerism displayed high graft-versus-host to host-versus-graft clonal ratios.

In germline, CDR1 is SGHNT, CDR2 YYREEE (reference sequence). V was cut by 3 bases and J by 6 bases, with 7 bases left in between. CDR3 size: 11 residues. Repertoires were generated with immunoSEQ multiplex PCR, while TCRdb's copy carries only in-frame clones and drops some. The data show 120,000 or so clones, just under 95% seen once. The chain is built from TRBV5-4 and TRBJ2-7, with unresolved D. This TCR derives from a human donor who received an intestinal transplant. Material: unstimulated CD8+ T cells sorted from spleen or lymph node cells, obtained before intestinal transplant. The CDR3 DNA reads TGTGCCAGCAGCTCTTATGGCGAGCAGTACTTC. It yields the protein CASSSYGEQYF.